The 32 T cell receptor beta chains reported below all come from one sample, sequenced in a study of human T cells and chemical hapten exposure. TCRdb re-called the RACE reads through MiXCR, storing one row per CDR3 protein. This repertoire shows 35,000 to 45,000 distinct CDR3 sequences, 9.5% to 15% found once; its top ten account for roughly 2%. The time point is: pre-sensitization, week 0. The treatment is: therapeutic diphenylcyclopropenone sensitization with weekly scalp DPC. It was unfractionated whole blood from which total RNA was extracted. The specimen was whole blood, collected in connection with sensitization to the hapten diphenylcyclopropenone (DPC). All receptors come from a woman aged 35 to 49 with alopecia areata. Some clones in this sample may be carry-over from other donors' samples.

Many counts were recorded for this clonotype. This rearrangement joins TRBV20-1 to TRBJ2-6, with D tentatively TRBD2 (5 bases). The CDR3 sequence is 15 residues long. V was cut by 3 bases and J by 0 bases, with 9 bases left in between. Germline V gene data show CDR1 as DFQATT and CDR2 as SNEGSKA (reference sequence). The CDR3 DNA sequence: TGCAGTGCTAGTCAGAGGGCCTCTGGGGCCAACGTCCTGACTTTC. Its protein product is CSASQRASGANVLTF.

The chain uses TRBV29-1 and TRBJ1-2; unclear D gene. CDR1 is SQVTM and CDR2 is ANQGSEA in the germline V gene. CDR3 length: 13 residues. V lost 5 bases and J lost 1, with 11 bases in between. CDR3 sequence reads: CSVPLSDNYGYTF. The CDR3 nucleotides are TGCAGCGTTCCCCTCAGCGATAACTATGGCTACACCTTC.

V and J are TRBV28 and TRBJ2-1; D gene uncertain. CDR1 MDHEN and CDR2 SYDVKM come from the germline V gene. This CDR3 has 14 residues. Trimming took 3 bases from V and 3 from J, leaving 9 bases between them. CDR3 protein: CASSLSEDYNEQFF. CDR3 DNA sequence: TGTGCCAGCAGTTTGAGCGAGGACTACAATGAGCAGTTCTTC. Combining the CDR3 with reference TRBV28 and TRBJ2-1 gives the whole variable domain DVKVTQSSRYLVKRTGEKVFLECVQDMDHENMFWYRQDPGLGLRLIYFSYDVKMKEKGDIPEGYSVSREKKERFSLILESASTNQTSMYLCASSLSEDYNEQFFGPGTRLTVL.

The chain couples TRBV2 to TRBJ2-2; D remains ambiguous. This CDR3 is built from 10 residues. Germline V gives CDR1 SNHLY, CDR2 FYNNEI. V lost 8 bases, J lost 7 bases, and 5 bases lay in between. CDR3 in amino acids: CASAFGELFF. The CDR3 DNA follows: TGTGCCAGCGCTTTCGGGGAGCTGTTTTTT.

Ten or more counts support this clonotype. The V gene is TRBV5-1, the J gene TRBJ1-6; 9 bases match TRBD1. The CDR3 covers 16 residues. CDR1 and CDR2 from the germline V gene are SGHRS and YFSETQ. Trimming removed 3 bases from V and 6 bases from J; junction bases left unmatched: 7. CDR3 in amino acids: CASSSSGQGGNSPLHF. The DNA for the CDR3 is TGCGCCAGCAGCTCCTCGGGACAGGGAGGTAATTCACCCCTCCACTTT.

The chain carries TRBV19 and TRBJ2-4; D may be TRBD1 or TRBD2 (6 bases each). The CDR3 covers 16 residues. Trimming removed 3 bases at V and 2 bases at J, with 14 bases between. CDR1 and CDR2 (germline): LNHDA, SQIVND (reference sequence). CDR3 region: CASSISGGRTKNIQYF. For the CDR3, the DNA is TGTGCCAGTAGTATCTCCGGGGGCAGGACCAAAAACATTCAGTACTTC.

Points on this clonotype: A read error may account for a junction end that differs from germline. The chain employs TRBV5-1 and TRBJ2-1; 7 bases agree with TRBD1. Germline V CDR1 and CDR2: SGHRS, YFSETQ. CDR3 length equals 15 residues. The CDR3, as DNA: TGCGTCAGCAGCTGGGCCGGGACAGTATACAATGAGCAGTTCTTC. Its translation: CVSSWAGTVYNEQFF.

This chain joins TRBV28 and TRBJ1-6; TRBD1 aligns across 9 bases. V lost 8 bases and J lost 9; bases outside the gene matches: 8. The germline CDR1 and CDR2 sequences are MDHEN and SYDVKM. The CDR3 runs 14 residues. The DNA for the CDR3 is TGTGCCAGCCTCTTGGGACAGGGCGGTTCACCCCTCCACTTT. Its translation is CASLLGQGGSPLHF.

The chain uses TRBV7-9 and TRBJ1-2, with D hard to call. CDR1 SEHNR and CDR2 FQNEAQ come from the germline V gene (reference sequence). The V end lost 5 bases, the J end lost 5 bases, and 12 bases lay between the germline ends. The CDR3 loop spans 13 amino acids. CDR3 protein: CASSPEGGYGYTF. The CDR3, as DNA: TGTGCCAGCAGCCCCGAGGGTGGATATGGCTACACCTTC.

The sample holds many counts of this clonotype. This chain uses TRBV6-2 or TRBV6-3 with TRBJ2-2; 7 bases match TRBD1. This CDR3 is 12 amino acids long. Trimming cost V 7 bases and J 6 bases; bases outside gene matches: 2. Germline V gene lookup returns CDR1 MNHEY and CDR2 SVGEGT. The CDR3 loop is CASKQGPGELFF. The CDR3 nucleotides are TGTGCCAGCAAACAGGGGCCCGGGGAGCTGTTTTTT.

In this sample, this clonotype is medium-sized. The CDR3 region is CASSPPQETQYF. The CDR3 bases are TGTGCCAGCTCGCCGCCCCAAGAGACCCAGTACTTC. The chain has TRBV18 and TRBJ2-5; D remains ambiguous. CDR1 is KGHSH, CDR2 LQKENI, per germline. This CDR3 is built from 12 residues. Trimming removed 6 bases at V and 1 base at J, with 6 bases between.

This clonotype was found many times. The gene calls are TRBV2 and TRBJ1-2, with 7 bases fitting TRBD1. The CDR3 has 13 amino acids. The V and J ends lost 5 bases and 8 bases, in that order; junction bases with no gene match: 8. The germline V gene has CDR1 SNHLY and CDR2 FYNNEI. CDR3 residues: CASSYTGVEGYTF. The CDR3 bases are TGTGCCAGCAGTTACACAGGGGTGGAGGGCTACACCTTC.

The V and J genes are TRBV20-1 and TRBJ1-6; 11 bases align to TRBD1. Germline loops: CDR1 DFQATT, CDR2 SNEGSKA (reference sequence). The V and J ends lost 5 bases and 9 bases, in that order; junction bases with no gene match: 9. The CDR3 contains 15 residues. The CDR3 region has the DNA TGCAGTGCTGGAATTGGACAGGGGGCTAGTTCACCCCTCCACTTT. Protein: CSAGIGQGASSPLHF.

This clonotype was picked up a small number of times. The chain uses TRBV28 and TRBJ2-7; D may be TRBD1 or TRBD2 (5 bases each). V lost 5 bases, J lost 0 bases, and 17 bases lay in between. Germline CDR1 reads MDHEN; CDR2 reads SYDVKM. CDR3 length: 16 residues. The DNA of the CDR3 is TGTGCCAGCAGTATACCCGGGACCCGGAGCTCCTACGAGCAGTACTTC. Its translation: CASSIPGTRSSYEQYF.

This clonotype was seen at least ten times. J is TRBJ1-2 and V is TRBV12-3 or TRBV12-4; D is ambiguous. V shed 3 bases and J shed 1 base, with 3 bases lying between them. The CDR3 has 12 amino acids. CDR3 sequence (DNA): TGTGCCAGCAGTTTGAGTAACTATGGCTACACCTTC. This encodes CASSLSNYGYTF.

This clonotype has only a few counts. The genes are TRBV29-1 and TRBJ1-2; TRBD1 might be the D (6 bases). V was pared by 7 bases and J by 7 bases, with 22 bases between. Per the germline V gene, CDR1 is SQVTM and CDR2 is ANQGSEA. The CDR3 contains 14 residues. CDR3 sequence (DNA): TGCAGCGCGTCACCCAGGGGCTTTAGTGCTGGCTACACCTTC. Translated: CSASPRGFSAGYTF. Using reference TRBV29-1 and TRBJ1-2 for the parts outside the CDR3, the full variable domain is SAVISQKPSRDICQRGTSLTIQCQVDSQVTMMFWYRQQPGQSLTLIATANQGSEATYESGFVIDKFPISRPNLTFSTLTVSNMSPEDSSIYLCSASPRGFSAGYTFGSGTRLTVV.

This clonotype was detected only a few times. The rearrangement links TRBV7-2 to TRBJ2-3; the match to TRBD1 covers 7 bases. The germline V gene has CDR1 SGHTA and CDR2 FQGNSA. V lost 6 bases and J lost 2; bases outside the gene matches: 5. The CDR3 sequence is 14 residues long. Here the CDR3 reads CASRSTGTTDTQYF. The CDR3 DNA reads TGTGCCAGCAGATCGACAGGGACCACAGATACGCAGTATTTT.

There are many counts of this clonotype. The chain couples TRBV6-5 to TRBJ1-2; 10 nucleotides line up with TRBD1. Germline V lookup: CDR1 MNHEY, CDR2 SVGAGI. The CDR3 has 14 amino acids. The V and J ends lost 6 bases and 7 bases, in that order; junction bases with no gene match: 8. This chain's CDR3 is CASRTDRGQFGYTF. Here the CDR3 DNA reads TGTGCCAGCAGAACCGACAGGGGGCAATTTGGCTACACCTTC.

Ten or more counts support this clonotype. The V and J genes are TRBV11-2 and TRBJ2-6; D is possibly TRBD1 or TRBD2 (5 bases each). The CDR3 consists of 18 residues. V was trimmed by 3 bases and J by 0 bases, leaving 15 bases between them. Germline assignment: CDR1 SGHAT and CDR2 FQNNGV. The CDR3 coding sequence is TGTGCCAGCAGCTTCTCGGGGACCGGATTCTCTGGGGCCAACGTCCTGACTTTC. Its protein product is CASSFSGTGFSGANVLTF.

This clonotype was detected a few times. The V call is TRBV5-6, the J call TRBJ1-4, with TRBD1 identical over 8 bases. This CDR3 is built from 14 residues. Germline-derived CDR1 and CDR2 are SGHDT and YYEEEE. Germline trimming cut 4 bases from V and 4 bases from J; bases unmatched to any gene: 3. The CDR3 protein is CASSPTGDNEKLFF. The CDR3 nucleotides are TGTGCCAGCAGCCCGACAGGGGATAATGAAAAACTGTTTTTT. The full variable domain, completed using reference TRBV5-6 and TRBJ1-4, is DAGVTQSPTHLIKTRGQQVTLRCSPKSGHDTVSWYQQALGQGPQFIFQYYEEEERQRGNFPDRFSGHQFPNYSSELNVNALLLGDSALYLCASSPTGDNEKLFFGSGTQLSVL.

A few counts support this clonotype. The chain employs TRBV14 and TRBJ2-7; D perhaps matches TRBD1 (5 bases). The germline CDR1 and CDR2 sequences are SGHDN and FVKESK. Deletions cut 4 bases from V and 0 bases from J, with 16 bases between. This CDR3 is 16 amino acids long. The CDR3 DNA is TGTGCCAGCAGCCCCCGGGCAGGGATTTACTCCTACGAGCAGTACTTC. This translates into CASSPRAGIYSYEQYF.

At least ten counts were recorded for this clonotype. The chain is built from TRBV7-2 and TRBJ2-5, with TRBD1 as a possible D gene (5 bases). The V gene's germline CDR1 is SGHTA and CDR2 FQGNSA. The CDR3 is 13 residues long. Trimming stripped 3 bases from V and 4 bases from J, with 9 bases between. CDR3 amino acids: CASSLWGIETQYF. The DNA for the CDR3 is TGTGCCAGCAGCTTGTGGGGCATAGAGACCCAGTACTTC. The full variable domain, with the rest looked up from reference TRBV7-2 and TRBJ2-5, is GAGVSQSPSNKVTEKGKDVELRCDPISGHTALYWYRQSLGQGLEFLIYFQGNSAPDKSGLPSDRFSAERTGGSVSTLTIQRTQQEDSAVYLCASSLWGIETQYFGPGTRLLVL.

This clonotype was picked up many times. This chain connects TRBV12-3 or TRBV12-4 to TRBJ2-2; D is possibly TRBD1 (6 bases). This CDR3 region has 15 residues. V was cut by 1 base and J by 4 bases, with 10 bases left in between. Here the CDR3 DNA reads TGTGCCAGCAGTTTAGGGACAGCCCTCACCGGGGAGCTGTTTTTT. This encodes CASSLGTALTGELFF.

This clonotype occurred many times. V and J are TRBV12-3 or TRBV12-4 and TRBJ1-6; 7 bases match TRBD1. Trimming removed 6 bases from V and 6 bases from J; junction bases left unmatched: 8. This CDR3 comprises 15 residues. CDR3 nucleotide sequence: TGTGCCAGCAGCCTACAGGGGTTGGCTAATTCACCCCTCCACTTT. Translation gives CASSLQGLANSPLHF.

This clonotype has at least ten counts. This sequence joins TRBV24-1 and TRBJ2-5; D is uncertain. With 8 bases removed from V and 3 bases from J, the gap between germline ends came to 9 bases. The CDR3 has 12 residues. CDR1 and CDR2 from the germline V gene are KGHDR and SFDVKD. The CDR3: CATIVTEETQYF. CDR3 coding DNA: TGTGCCACCATAGTTACAGAAGAGACCCAGTACTTC.

This clonotype was found many times. The chain is built from TRBV7-8 and TRBJ2-2; 8 bases are shared with TRBD1. Germline CDR1 SGHVS, CDR2 FQNEAQ. The J segment lost 5 bases and the V segment lost 4 bases, leaving 0 bases of the junction unmatched. The CDR3 runs to 13 residues. The CDR3 sequence: CASSWTGTGELFF. The CDR3 region has the DNA TGTGCCAGCAGCTGGACAGGGACCGGGGAGCTGTTTTTT.

This clonotype was picked up many times. The rearrangement joins TRBV7-9 to TRBJ2-1; 14 bases fit TRBD2. Germline CDR1 and CDR2: SEHNR and FQNEAQ (reference sequence). CDR3 length equals 14 residues. The ends lost 11 bases at V and 3 bases at J; junction bases unmatched: 3. The CDR3 loop reads CASGTSGSYNEQFF. For the CDR3, the DNA is TGTGCCTCCGGGACTAGCGGGAGCTACAATGAGCAGTTCTTC.

This clonotype ranks as medium-sized (0.01 to 0.1%). The rearrangement links TRBV2 to TRBJ2-2; D is ambiguous. Trimming removed 2 bases at V and 5 bases at J, with 9 bases between. Germline V gene lookup returns CDR1 SNHLY and CDR2 FYNNEI. This CDR3 spans 14 amino acids. Here the CDR3 DNA reads TGTGCCAGCAGTGAATTGCGGCAAACCGGGGAGCTGTTTTTT. This codes for CASSELRQTGELFF.

This clonotype was picked up many times. CDR3 DNA sequence: TGCGCCAGCAGCCAAGACCGACGGACAGATACGCAGTATTTT. It yields the protein CASSQDRRTDTQYF. This chain uses TRBV4-1 with TRBJ2-3; no reliable D call. CDR1 is MGHRA and CDR2 is YSYEKL in the germline V gene. This CDR3 region has 14 residues. V lost 0 bases to trimming and J lost 3 bases, with 7 bases between them.

This chain connects TRBV27 to TRBJ2-7, with D perhaps assigned TRBD1 or TRBD2 (6 bases each). CDR1 and CDR2 (germline): MNHEY, SMNVEV (reference sequence). Trimming removed 0 bases at V and 2 bases at J, with 8 bases between. CDR3 length: 14 residues. The CDR3 coding sequence is TGTGCCAGCAGTTTATCGAGGGGGGCCTACGAGCAGTACTTC. As protein: CASSLSRGAYEQYF.

This clonotype appeared many times. V gene TRBV29-1 combines with J gene TRBJ2-1; 9 nucleotides match TRBD1. This CDR3 spans 14 amino acids. Germline V gene sequence: CDR1 SQVTM, CDR2 ANQGSEA. V was pared by 8 bases and J by 9 bases, with 14 bases of the junction left unmatched. CDR3 loop: CSTGQGKSSGEQFF. CDR3 DNA sequence: TGCAGCACTGGACAGGGGAAGTCGAGTGGTGAGCAGTTCTTC.

The V and J genes are TRBV7-6 and TRBJ2-1, with D perhaps TRBD2 (6 bases). Germline lookup yields CDR1 SGHVS and CDR2 FNYEAQ. The CDR3 runs 16 residues. The germline V and J ends were trimmed by 5 bases and 0 bases, with 14 bases remaining between them. CDR3 sequence: CASSGSAGSSYNEQFF. CDR3 coding DNA: TGTGCCAGCAGCGGATCCGCGGGGAGCTCCTACAATGAGCAGTTCTTC.